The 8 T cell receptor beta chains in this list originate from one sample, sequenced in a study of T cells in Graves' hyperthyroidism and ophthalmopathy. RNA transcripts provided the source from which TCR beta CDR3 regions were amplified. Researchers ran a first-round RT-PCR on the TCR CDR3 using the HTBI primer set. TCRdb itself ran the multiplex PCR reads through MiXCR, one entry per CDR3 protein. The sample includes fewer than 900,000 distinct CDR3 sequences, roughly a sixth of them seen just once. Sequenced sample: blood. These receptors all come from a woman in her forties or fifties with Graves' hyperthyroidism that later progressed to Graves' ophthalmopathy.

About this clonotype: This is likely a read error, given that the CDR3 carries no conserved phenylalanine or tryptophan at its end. DNA of the CDR3: TGTGCCAGCAGACCCGACAGGGAGGGTGGAAACACCATATATTTA. This encodes CASRPDREGGNTIYL. This chain uses TRBV27 with TRBJ1-3; 7 positions agree with TRBD1. The CDR3 is made up of 15 amino acids. V shed 6 bases, J shed 3 bases, and the junction held 8 bases outside the gene matches. CDR1 MNHEY and CDR2 SMNVEV come from the germline V gene (reference sequence).

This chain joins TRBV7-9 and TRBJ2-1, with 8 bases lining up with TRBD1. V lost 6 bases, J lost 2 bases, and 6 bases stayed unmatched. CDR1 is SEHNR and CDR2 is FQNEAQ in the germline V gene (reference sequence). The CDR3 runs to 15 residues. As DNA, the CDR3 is TGTGCCAGCAGTAGGTGGGACAGGACCTACAATGAGCAGTTCTTC. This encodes CASSRWDRTYNEQFF.

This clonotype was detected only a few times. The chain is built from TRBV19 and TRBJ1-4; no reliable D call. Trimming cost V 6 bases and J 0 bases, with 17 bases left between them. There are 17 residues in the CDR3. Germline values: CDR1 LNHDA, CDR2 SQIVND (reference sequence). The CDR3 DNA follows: TGTGCCAGTAGCAATTCGGGCAGAACCTCAACTAATGAAAAACTGTTTTTT. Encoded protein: CASSNSGRTSTNEKLFF.

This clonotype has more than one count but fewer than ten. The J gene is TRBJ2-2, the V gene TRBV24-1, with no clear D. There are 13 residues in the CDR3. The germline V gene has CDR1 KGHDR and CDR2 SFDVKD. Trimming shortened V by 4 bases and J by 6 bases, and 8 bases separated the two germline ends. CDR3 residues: CATSDPGPGELFF. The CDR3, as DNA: TGTGCCACCAGTGACCCTGGGCCCGGGGAGCTGTTTTTT.

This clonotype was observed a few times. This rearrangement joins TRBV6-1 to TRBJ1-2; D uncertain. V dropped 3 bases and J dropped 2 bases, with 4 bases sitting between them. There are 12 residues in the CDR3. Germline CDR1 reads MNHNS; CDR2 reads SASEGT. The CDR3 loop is CASSDRNYGYTF. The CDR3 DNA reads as TGTGCCAGCAGTGACAGGAACTATGGCTACACCTTC.

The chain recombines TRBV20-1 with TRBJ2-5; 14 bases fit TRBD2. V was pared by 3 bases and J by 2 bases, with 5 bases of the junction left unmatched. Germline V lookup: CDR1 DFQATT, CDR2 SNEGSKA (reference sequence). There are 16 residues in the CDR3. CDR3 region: CSASRGLAGGQETQYF. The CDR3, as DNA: TGCAGTGCTAGCCGCGGACTAGCGGGGGGACAAGAGACCCAGTACTTC.

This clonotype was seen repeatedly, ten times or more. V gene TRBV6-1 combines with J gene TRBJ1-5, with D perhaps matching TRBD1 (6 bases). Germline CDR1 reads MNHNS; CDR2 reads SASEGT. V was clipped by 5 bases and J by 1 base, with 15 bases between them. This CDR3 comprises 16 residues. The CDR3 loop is CASSLTGSPSNQPQHF. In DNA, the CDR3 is TGTGCCAGCAGTTTAACAGGGTCCCCCAGCAATCAGCCCCAGCATTTT.

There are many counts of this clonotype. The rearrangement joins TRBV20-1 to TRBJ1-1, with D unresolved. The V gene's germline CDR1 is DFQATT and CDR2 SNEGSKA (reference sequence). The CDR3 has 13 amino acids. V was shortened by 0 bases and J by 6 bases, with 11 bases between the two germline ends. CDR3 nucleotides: TGCAGTGCTAGAGATCCGAAAGCCTCTGAAGCTTTCTTT. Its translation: CSARDPKASEAFF.